Below, 31 T cell receptor beta chains from the same sample are listed, as sequenced in a study of somatic mutations in cytotoxic T cells in rheumatoid arthritis. Some clones are missing from TCRdb's copy, which holds only in-frame ones; the method was immunoSEQ multiplex PCR. The table has 12,000 to 15,000 clones, 82% seen once. The sample was CD8+ T cells sorted from blood. The receptors originated from an adult with rheumatoid arthritis.

The chain couples TRBV30 to TRBJ2-5; D unresolved. Germline V CDR1 and CDR2: GTSNPN, SVGIG (reference sequence). V dropped 2 bases and J dropped 1 base, with 5 bases sitting between them. This CDR3 spans 12 amino acids. This CDR3 is CAWSISQETQYF. Here the CDR3 DNA reads TGTGCCTGGAGTATCAGCCAAGAGACCCAGTACTTC.

The CDR3 here is CASSQEFSGVNYGYTF. For the CDR3, the DNA is TGTGCCAGCAGCCAAGAGTTCTCAGGGGTTAACTATGGCTACACCTTC. The chain uses TRBV4-2 and TRBJ1-2; a weak D match, TRBD1 (6 bases). V was cut by 0 bases and J by 1 base, with 12 bases left in between. Germline values: CDR1 LGHNA, CDR2 YNFKEQ. CDR3 size: 16 residues.

This chain links TRBV11-2 with TRBJ2-3; D uncertain. There are 12 residues in the CDR3. Looked up from germline, CDR1 is SGHAT and CDR2 is FQNNGV. Trimming removed 0 bases from V and 7 bases from J, with 5 bases in between. This CDR3 is CASSLDRYTQYF. As DNA, the CDR3 is TGTGCCAGCAGCTTAGATCGGTATACGCAGTATTTT.

The rearrangement links TRBV4-3 to TRBJ2-5; D is ambiguous. V lost 0 bases and J lost 1, with 12 bases in between. Germline V lookup: CDR1 LGHNA, CDR2 YSLEER. CDR3 length equals 16 residues. Here the CDR3 DNA reads TGCGCCAGCAGCCAAGAGGGATTCGGCGGCCAAGAGACCCAGTACTTC. Translation: CASSQEGFGGQETQYF.

This clone showed up just a few times. The chain uses TRBV7-6 and TRBJ2-7; TRBD2 is a possible D gene (5 bases). The germline CDR1 and CDR2 sequences are SGHVS and FNYEAQ. Trimming stripped 2 bases from V and 5 bases from J, with 16 bases between. This CDR3 spans 15 amino acids. This CDR3 reads CASSLMSDGENEQYF. In nucleotides, the CDR3 is TGTGCCAGCAGCTTAATGAGCGACGGGGAGAACGAGCAGTACTTC.

This sequence joins TRBV9 and TRBJ2-7; D is possibly TRBD2 (6 bases). This CDR3 has 14 residues. V shed 0 bases and J shed 2 bases, with 9 bases lying between them. Germline CDR1 is SGDLS and CDR2 is YYNGEE. CDR3 coding DNA: TGTGCCAGCAGCGTAGCGGGGGTGCCCTACGAGCAGTACTTC. This gives the protein CASSVAGVPYEQYF. The variable domain in full, with the rest retrieved from reference TRBV9 and TRBJ2-7, is DSGVTQTPKHLITATGQRVTLRCSPRSGDLSVYWYQQSLDQGLQFLIQYYNGEERAKGNILERFSAQQFPDLHSELNLSSLELGDSALYFCASSVAGVPYEQYFGPGTRLTVT.

The chain joins TRBV27 to TRBJ2-7; D uncertain. V was pared by 4 bases and J by 0 bases, with 7 bases between. The CDR3 is 13 amino acids. CDR1 and CDR2 (germline): MNHEY, SMNVEV (reference sequence). The CDR3 here is CASSWGISYEQYF. Here the CDR3 DNA reads TGTGCCAGCAGTTGGGGAATCTCCTACGAGCAGTACTTC.

The rearrangement joins TRBV7-9 to TRBJ1-5; a possible D gene is TRBD1 (5 bases). Germline V CDR1 and CDR2: SEHNR, FQNEAQ (reference sequence). This CDR3 comprises 14 residues. Between the trimmed V and J ends, which lost 1 base and 9 bases, there was a span of 13 bases. The DNA of the CDR3 is TGTGCCAGCAGCTTAGGGGGCGTTGGTAGGCCCCAGCATTTT. Translated, it gives CASSLGGVGRPQHF.

This clone was seen a single time. One junction end disagrees with the germline gene, perhaps due to a read error. The chain joins TRBV13 to TRBJ2-1, with 9 positions matching TRBD1. Germline V gene lookup returns CDR1 PRHDT and CDR2 FYEKMQ (reference sequence). This CDR3 region has 15 residues. The CDR3 sequence is CASSSSGTGYKEQFF. CDR3 DNA: TGTGCCAGCAGCTCTTCCGGGACAGGGTACAAGGAGCAGTTCTTC.

The chain recombines TRBV19 with TRBJ1-4; 10 bases agree with TRBD1. Looked up from germline, CDR1 is LNHDA and CDR2 is SQIVND (reference sequence). CDR3 size: 13 residues. V shed 10 bases and J 5 bases; nucleotides not matched to a gene: 4. The CDR3 loop is CATPGQGNEKLFF. The CDR3 DNA sequence: TGTGCCACCCCGGGACAGGGGAATGAAAAACTGTTTTTT.

This chain joins TRBV11-1 and TRBJ2-7; 8 bases match TRBD1. Trimming cost V 1 base and J 5 bases; bases outside gene matches: 10. The length of the CDR3 is 16 residues. Germline CDR1 reads SGHAT; CDR2 reads FQDESV (reference sequence). The CDR3 DNA reads TGTGCCAGCAGCTTAGGTCCCGCGGACAGGGTGCACGAGCAGTACTTC. It codes for CASSLGPADRVHEQYF.

CDR3 bases: TGTGCCAGCAGTTCTCGGACAGGGGGGAATCAAAACATTCAGTACTTC. As protein: CASSSRTGGNQNIQYF. The chain joins TRBV28 to TRBJ2-4; 10 positions match TRBD1. Germline trimming cut 4 bases from V and 5 bases from J; bases unmatched to any gene: 8. CDR1 MDHEN and CDR2 SYDVKM come from the germline V gene. The CDR3 runs 16 residues.

The V gene is TRBV11-1, the J gene TRBJ2-7; D possibly corresponds to TRBD2 (6 bases). Germline V gene sequence: CDR1 SGHAT, CDR2 FQDESV (reference sequence). The CDR3 extends over 15 amino acids. V lost 6 bases to trimming and J lost 4 bases, with 19 bases between them. This CDR3 is CASRHRDSLQYEQYF. Here the CDR3 DNA reads TGTGCCAGCAGGCACCGGGACTCCCTACAGTACGAGCAGTACTTC.

V usage is TRBV5-1 and J usage is TRBJ1-1, with D perhaps matching TRBD1 (5 bases). Germline V lookup: CDR1 SGHRS, CDR2 YFSETQ. This CDR3 contains 16 residues. Trimming stripped 0 bases from V and 1 base from J, with 13 bases between. CDR3 in amino acids: CASSLAGGGRNTEAFF. CDR3 nucleotides: TGCGCCAGCAGCTTGGCCGGGGGAGGGAGGAACACTGAAGCTTTCTTT. Complete variable domain (other parts from reference TRBV5-1 and TRBJ1-1): KAGVTQTPRYLIKTRGQQVTLSCSPISGHRSVSWYQQTPGQGLQFLFEYFSETQRNKGNFPGRFSGRQFSNSRSEMNVSTLELGDSALYLCASSLAGGGRNTEAFFGQGTRLTVV.

V gene TRBV5-1 combines with J gene TRBJ2-7; 10 bases fit TRBD2. The CDR3 has 13 residues. V gave up 4 bases and J gave up 6 bases; unmatched junction bases: 4. Germline CDR1 SGHRS, CDR2 YFSETQ. CDR3 nucleotide sequence: TGCGCCAGCAGCCCGGGACTAGCGCCCGAGCAGTACTTC. The encoded protein is CASSPGLAPEQYF.

This clone was counted a few times. The V and J genes are TRBV27 and TRBJ1-6; perhaps TRBD1 as D (5 bases). With 6 bases removed from V and 10 bases from J, the gap between germline ends came to 16 bases. The CDR3 consists of 14 residues. Germline V gene data show CDR1 as MNHEY and CDR2 as SMNVEV (reference sequence). CDR3 residues: CASRSREDGSPLHF. In DNA, the CDR3 is TGTGCCAGCAGATCCAGGGAAGATGGATCACCCCTCCACTTT.

The genes are TRBV11-2 and TRBJ1-1, with 7 bases lining up with TRBD1. The CDR3 is made up of 15 amino acids. V shed 5 bases and J 4 bases; nucleotides not matched to a gene: 10. Germline CDR1 and CDR2: SGHAT and FQNNGV. The CDR3 reads CASSAYRGSGTEAFF. The CDR3 DNA reads TGTGCCAGCAGCGCATACAGGGGCTCCGGCACTGAAGCTTTCTTT.

DNA of the CDR3: TGTGCCAGCAGTGTTCGGGTGGACAGCAATCAGCCCCAGCATTTT. It yields the protein CASSVRVDSNQPQHF. The chain couples TRBV2 to TRBJ1-5; D is unclear. The CDR3 loop spans 15 amino acids. V lost 4 bases, J lost 1 base, and 11 bases lay in between. Per germline, CDR1 SNHLY and CDR2 FYNNEI.

The chain joins TRBV6-6 to TRBJ2-1; a weak D match, TRBD2 (6 bases). The CDR3 extends over 12 amino acids. Trimming stripped 10 bases from V and 7 bases from J, with 14 bases between. Germline V gene sequence: CDR1 MNHNY, CDR2 SVGAGI (reference sequence). CDR3 amino acids: CATLRGRNEQFF. The DNA for the CDR3 is TGTGCCACCCTGAGAGGGAGGAATGAGCAGTTCTTC.

This clone was detected once. CDR3 DNA: TGTGCCAGCAGCTTATTCCGGAGCGGGGACCTTTACAATGAGCAGTTCTTC. Translating it yields CASSLFRSGDLYNEQFF. The chain recombines TRBV7-2 with TRBJ2-1; 7 nucleotides line up with TRBD2. The CDR3 spans 17 residues. CDR1 and CDR2 (germline): SGHTA, FQGNSA. V gave up 2 bases and J gave up 4 bases; unmatched junction bases: 11.

This chain links TRBV19 with TRBJ2-1; D may be TRBD2 (7 bases). V was pared by 1 base and J by 4 bases, with 11 bases between. Germline assignment: CDR1 LNHDA and CDR2 SQIVND (reference sequence). The CDR3 totals 15 residues. The CDR3 bases are TGTGCCAGTAGTATAGCGGGGGGCATATACAATGAGCAGTTCTTC. It specifies CASSIAGGIYNEQFF.

The chain joins TRBV7-9 to TRBJ2-2, with no clear D. Looked up from germline, CDR1 is SEHNR and CDR2 is FQNEAQ (reference sequence). This CDR3 comprises 14 residues. The V gene lost 1 base and the J gene lost 0 bases, with 3 bases spanning the gap. The CDR3 DNA reads as TGTGCCAGCAGCTTAGTCCCGAACACCGGGGAGCTGTTTTTT. This translates into CASSLVPNTGELFF.

This clone was observed a few times. At one end, the junction sequence differs from germline, possibly due to a read error. The V gene is TRBV10-3, the J gene TRBJ2-7; 10 bases agree with TRBD2. CDR1 ENHRY and CDR2 SYGVKD come from the germline V gene. The CDR3 extends over 14 amino acids. The CDR3 sequence: CAISESRGTSDWWF. The CDR3 region has the DNA TGTGCCATCAGTGAGTCGAGAGGGACTAGCGACTGGTGGTTC.

The chain couples TRBV9 to TRBJ2-7; TRBD2 is a possible D gene (6 bases). V was clipped by 3 bases and J by 0 bases, with 13 bases between them. Germline V gene lookup returns CDR1 SGDLS and CDR2 YYNGEE. The CDR3 is 15 amino acids. In nucleotides, the CDR3 is TGTGCCAGCAGCGCAGGAGGGACGGGCTCCTACGAGCAGTACTTC. Translation: CASSAGGTGSYEQYF. The full variable domain, in which reference TRBV9 and TRBJ2-7 provide the parts outside the CDR3, is DSGVTQTPKHLITATGQRVTLRCSPRSGDLSVYWYQQSLDQGLQFLIQYYNGEERAKGNILERFSAQQFPDLHSELNLSSLELGDSALYFCASSAGGTGSYEQYFGPGTRLTVT.

This chain links TRBV4-1 with TRBJ2-5; TRBD1 might be the D (5 bases). V lost 4 bases and J 5 bases, leaving 14 bases between the germline ends. The germline CDR1 and CDR2 sequences are MGHRA and YSYEKL. The CDR3 spans 14 residues. The CDR3 loop reads CASSPTQGGETQYF. In nucleotides, the CDR3 is TGCGCCAGCAGCCCAACCCAGGGTGGGGAGACCCAGTACTTC.

The sample holds one count of this clone. The V gene is TRBV5-5, the J gene TRBJ1-2, with D maybe TRBD1 (5 bases). Germline CDR1 reads SGHKS; CDR2 reads YYEKEE (reference sequence). With 1 base removed from V and 4 bases from J, the gap between germline ends came to 14 bases. The CDR3 runs 15 residues. This CDR3 reads CASSLSGGMGYGYTF. CDR3 sequence (DNA): TGTGCCAGCAGCTTGAGCGGGGGAATGGGCTATGGCTACACCTTC.

This clone was detected a few times. The chain recombines TRBV29-1 with TRBJ2-3; 10 bases match TRBD2. This CDR3 is built from 14 residues. CDR1 is SQVTM and CDR2 is ANQGSEA in the germline V gene. J was trimmed by 5 bases and V by 1 base; bases with no gene match: 3. CDR3 in amino acids: CSVEGLAGGDTQYF. In nucleotides, the CDR3 is TGCAGCGTTGAAGGTTTAGCGGGAGGAGATACGCAGTATTTT.

The gene calls are TRBV30 and TRBJ2-1, with D perhaps matching TRBD1 (5 bases). V lost 3 bases, J lost 14 bases, and 14 bases lay in between. CDR3 length equals 11 residues. Germline CDR1 and CDR2: GTSNPN and SVGIG (reference sequence). DNA of the CDR3: TGTGCCTGGAGCCAGGGCCTGGGCGAGTTCTTC. Amino acid sequence: CAWSQGLGEFF.

The chain carries TRBV21-1 and TRBJ2-1. TRBV21-1 is a documented pseudogene. The CDR3 spans 13 residues. CDR3 sequence reads: CPLVGGPNNEQFF. The DNA of the CDR3 is TGTCCTCTTGTGGGGGGCCCGAATAATGAGCAGTTCTTC.

V and J are TRBV10-3 and TRBJ2-3; 10 bases map to TRBD2. The CDR3 consists of 15 residues. Trimming at V came to 7 bases and at J to 5 bases, leaving 9 bases not matched to a gene. The germline V gene has CDR1 ENHRY and CDR2 SYGVKD. The CDR3 reads CAIKVASGSGDTQYF. The CDR3 nucleotides are TGTGCCATCAAGGTGGCTAGCGGGAGTGGAGATACGCAGTATTTT.

V and J are TRBV14 and TRBJ1-1; D perhaps matches TRBD1 (6 bases). The CDR3 sequence is 15 residues long. Trimming stripped 1 base from V and 8 bases from J, with 17 bases between. Germline V gives CDR1 SGHDN, CDR2 FVKESK. CDR3 region: CASSQVGGRREEAFF. The CDR3 region has the DNA TGTGCCAGCAGCCAAGTGGGGGGGCGTAGAGAAGAAGCTTTCTTT.